This record concerns one T cell receptor (beta chain) sequence. The antigen remains unidentified. One entry per CDR3 protein results from TCRdb running MiXCR on the reads. The sample carries around 300,000 distinct CDR3 sequences, about 23% recorded once. The sample belongs to a study of T cell repertoires in cytomegalovirus infection. Study results and caveats: Summed frequency of public TCR beta families distinguished CMV carriers with the relevant HLA.

Looked up from germline, CDR1 is MGHDK and CDR2 is SYGVNS. The CDR3 is made up of 15 amino acids. Losses at the gene ends were 5 bases for V and 4 bases for J; bases not matched to a gene: 7. This TCR came from a human donor in good health (CMV status not recorded). Some clones in this sample may be carry-over from other donors' samples. The chain recombines TRBV25-1 with TRBJ1-1; the match to TRBD1 covers 10 bases. The material sequenced was PBMCs. CDR3: CASSPPGTGATEAFF. The CDR3 DNA follows: TGTGCCAGCAGTCCGCCCGGGACAGGGGCCACTGAAGCTTTCTTT.